These T cell receptor beta chains were read from a single sample in a study of cytotoxic CD8 clonotypes in ibrutinib-treated CLL. Libraries were prepared by immunoSEQ multiplex PCR; TCRdb keeps only in-frame clonotypes and omits some of them. The sample records over 200,000 clones, roughly three quarters being singletons. Sequenced material: PBMCs, taken after 12 months of ibrutinib treatment. These receptor sequences come from a human donor with chronic lymphocytic leukemia. CDR3s include the opening cysteine and the closing phenylalanine or tryptophan. The order of the fields is CDR3 DNA, CDR3 protein, V gene, J gene, D gene, clone size. The D gene is left open where the match is weak. The size of a clone is reported for some rows only, either as once, few or many, or as a class for expanded clones.

cdr3_nt: TGTGCCAGCAATGAGGCACGTGATGAAAAACTGTTTTTT
cdr3_aa: CASNEARDEKLFF
v_call: TRBV28
j_call: TRBJ1-4
d_call: .
clone_size: few

cdr3_nt: TGTGCCAGCAGCCCCCGTGCGGGCTACGAGCAGTACTTC
cdr3_aa: CASSPRAGYEQYF
v_call: TRBV7-3
j_call: TRBJ2-7
d_call: .
clone_size: few

cdr3_nt: TGCAGCGTTGCCCCCAGGCTAGTTGGGTTGGATACGCAGTATTTT
cdr3_aa: CSVAPRLVGLDTQYF
v_call: TRBV29-1
j_call: TRBJ2-3
d_call: .
clone_size: .

cdr3_nt: TGTGCCAGCAGCTTACAGGCCCACAATGAGCAGTTCTTC
cdr3_aa: CASSLQAHNEQFF
v_call: TRBV7-8
j_call: TRBJ2-1
d_call: .
clone_size: .

cdr3_nt: TGTGCCAGCAGAACGGGGGGACAGGGCTACAATGAGCAGTTCTTC
cdr3_aa: CASRTGGQGYNEQFF
v_call: TRBV27
j_call: TRBJ2-1
d_call: TRBD1
clone_size: .

cdr3_nt: TGTGCCAGCCGACCGGGACAGGCGACCACAGATACGCAGTATTTT
cdr3_aa: CASRPGQATTDTQYF
v_call: TRBV2
j_call: TRBJ2-3
d_call: TRBD1
clone_size: .

cdr3_nt: TGTGCCAGCAGCGTCGGACTAGCCAAGGCAAATACGCAGTATTTT
cdr3_aa: CASSVGLAKANTQYF
v_call: TRBV5-6
j_call: TRBJ2-3
d_call: TRBD2
clone_size: few

cdr3_nt: TGTGCCAGCAGCCATCAATTTTCGGGGGATGGCTACACCTTC
cdr3_aa: CASSHQFSGDGYTF
v_call: TRBV14
j_call: TRBJ1-2
d_call: .
clone_size: .

cdr3_nt: TGTGCCAGCAGCCGTGGACAGGGGTTGGGAGAGACCCAGTACTTC
cdr3_aa: CASSRGQGLGETQYF
v_call: TRBV5-4
j_call: TRBJ2-5
d_call: TRBD1
clone_size: .

cdr3_nt: TGTGCCAGCTCACCACCGGCAGGAGGGGGGAACACTGAAGCTTTCTTT
cdr3_aa: CASSPPAGGGNTEAFF
v_call: TRBV18
j_call: TRBJ1-1
d_call: .
clone_size: once

cdr3_nt: TGCAGCGTAGGGACAGGGATTAACTATGGCTACACCTTC
cdr3_aa: CSVGTGINYGYTF
v_call: TRBV29-1
j_call: TRBJ1-2
d_call: TRBD1
clone_size: .

cdr3_nt: TGTGCCAGCAGTGAATCGGGGGGAGAAGGGGGCGATGAGCAGTTCTTC
cdr3_aa: CASSESGGEGGDEQFF
v_call: TRBV25-1
j_call: TRBJ2-1
d_call: .
clone_size: .

cdr3_nt: TGTGCCAGCAGCCCCCAGGGTATGCACACTGAAGCTTTCTTT
cdr3_aa: CASSPQGMHTEAFF
v_call: TRBV27
j_call: TRBJ1-1
d_call: .
clone_size: .

cdr3_nt: TGTGCCAGCAGTGAAGCCGGGGGTTTTCTAGCGGGGGATGAGCAGTTCTTC
cdr3_aa: CASSEAGGFLAGDEQFF
v_call: TRBV6-1
j_call: TRBJ2-1
d_call: TRBD2
clone_size: few

cdr3_nt: TGCGCCAGCAGGAAAGGACAGACCTCTGGAAACACCATATATTTT
cdr3_aa: CASRKGQTSGNTIYF
v_call: TRBV5-1
j_call: TRBJ1-3
d_call: .
clone_size: .

cdr3_nt: TGTGCCAGCAGCCAATCTAGCGGGAGGGAGTACGAGCAGTACTTC
cdr3_aa: CASSQSSGREYEQYF
v_call: TRBV5-4
j_call: TRBJ2-7
d_call: TRBD2
clone_size: .

cdr3_nt: TGTGCCAGAGCCGTTCGGAGGGCAATCTACACAGATACGCAGTATTTT
cdr3_aa: CARAVRRAIYTDTQYF
v_call: TRBV7-5
j_call: TRBJ2-3
d_call: .
clone_size: .

cdr3_nt: TGTGCCAGCAGACCCTCTTCAGCGGGGCACACAGATACGCAGTATTTT
cdr3_aa: CASRPSSAGHTDTQYF
v_call: TRBV28
j_call: TRBJ2-3
d_call: TRBD2
clone_size: .

cdr3_nt: TGCAGTTACTCGGGACAGGCCCCTGAAGCTTTCTTT
cdr3_aa: CSYSGQAPEAFF
v_call: TRBV29-1
j_call: TRBJ1-1
d_call: TRBD1
clone_size: .

cdr3_nt: TGTGCCAGCAGCTTCCTTGCGAATCCCTACGAGCAGTACTTC
cdr3_aa: CASSFLANPYEQYF
v_call: TRBV7-9
j_call: TRBJ2-7
d_call: .
clone_size: .

cdr3_nt: TGCAGCGTCACCAGTGAGACCCAGTACTTC
cdr3_aa: CSVTSETQYF
v_call: TRBV29-1
j_call: TRBJ2-5
d_call: .
clone_size: .

cdr3_nt: TGTGCCAGCAGCTTGGACCCGGGCCCTTACGAGCAGTACTTC
cdr3_aa: CASSLDPGPYEQYF
v_call: TRBV5-6
j_call: TRBJ2-7
d_call: .
clone_size: .

cdr3_nt: TGTGCCAGCAGTGGGCTCCCCCCGGGCGAGCAGTACTTC
cdr3_aa: CASSGLPPGEQYF
v_call: TRBV2
j_call: TRBJ2-7
d_call: .
clone_size: .

cdr3_nt: TGTGCCAGCAGCCAGCGCCCTTGGAGGGGCCAAGAGACCCAGTACTTC
cdr3_aa: CASSQRPWRGQETQYF
v_call: TRBV13
j_call: TRBJ2-5
d_call: .
clone_size: .

cdr3_nt: TGCGCCAGCAGCCAAGCCCAGACCTCCTCTGGAAACACCATATATTTT
cdr3_aa: CASSQAQTSSGNTIYF
v_call: TRBV4-1
j_call: TRBJ1-3
d_call: .
clone_size: .

cdr3_nt: TGCAGCGTTGATGTTAGCGGCACAGATACGCAGTATTTT
cdr3_aa: CSVDVSGTDTQYF
v_call: TRBV29-1
j_call: TRBJ2-3
d_call: .
clone_size: .

cdr3_nt: TGTGCCAGCAGTGGGGTCGAGTCTGGCTACACCTTC
cdr3_aa: CASSGVESGYTF
v_call: TRBV6-6
j_call: TRBJ1-2
d_call: .
clone_size: .

cdr3_nt: TGTGCCAGCAGTGGTACAGGGGGCACGGGGCCCCAGCATTTT
cdr3_aa: CASSGTGGTGPQHF
v_call: TRBV6-1
j_call: TRBJ1-5
d_call: TRBD1
clone_size: .

cdr3_nt: TGCGCCAGCAGCTTGGGGCGCGGTAGTCTCGCCGGGGAGCTGTTTTTT
cdr3_aa: CASSLGRGSLAGELFF
v_call: TRBV5-1
j_call: TRBJ2-2
d_call: .
clone_size: .

cdr3_nt: TGTGCCAGCAGTGAAGAATGGGCTGGGGCCAACGTCCTGACTTTC
cdr3_aa: CASSEEWAGANVLTF
v_call: TRBV2
j_call: TRBJ2-6
d_call: .
clone_size: .

cdr3_nt: TGTGCCAGCAGCTTGGGACAGGGACCCTACGAGCAGTACTTC
cdr3_aa: CASSLGQGPYEQYF
v_call: TRBV11-2
j_call: TRBJ2-7
d_call: TRBD1
clone_size: .

cdr3_nt: TGTGCCAGCAGTGACGTACACAGGAGCTCCTATAATTCACCCCTCCACTTT
cdr3_aa: CASSDVHRSSYNSPLHF
v_call: TRBV6-4
j_call: TRBJ1-6
d_call: .
clone_size: .

cdr3_nt: TGCGCCAGCAGCCGGACCGGGACGAGCTCCTACAATGAGCAGTTCTTC
cdr3_aa: CASSRTGTSSYNEQFF
v_call: TRBV4-1
j_call: TRBJ2-1
d_call: .
clone_size: .

cdr3_nt: TGTGCCAGCAGTGACGGGGGGGCCACAGATACGCAGTATTTT
cdr3_aa: CASSDGGATDTQYF
v_call: TRBV6-4
j_call: TRBJ2-3
d_call: .
clone_size: once

cdr3_nt: TGTGCCAGCAGCTTAGTTCTAGCGGGAGGGCGGCCCGGGGAGCTGTTTTTT
cdr3_aa: CASSLVLAGGRPGELFF
v_call: TRBV7-8
j_call: TRBJ2-2
d_call: TRBD2
clone_size: .

cdr3_nt: TGTGCCAGCAGCTGGGGGGATGGGGAGCTGTTTTTT
cdr3_aa: CASSWGDGELFF
v_call: TRBV4-2
j_call: TRBJ2-2
d_call: .
clone_size: few

cdr3_nt: TGTGCCTGGAGCCGAGGGGCTTTGGAGCCCCAGCATTTT
cdr3_aa: CAWSRGALEPQHF
v_call: TRBV30
j_call: TRBJ1-5
d_call: .
clone_size: few

cdr3_nt: TGTGCCAGTACCAACCCACCTCGGCGGGGGCGCACTGAAGCTTTCTTT
cdr3_aa: CASTNPPRRGRTEAFF
v_call: TRBV19
j_call: TRBJ1-1
d_call: .
clone_size: .

cdr3_nt: TGTGCCAGCAGCTTAGATGTATACGAGCAGTACTTC
cdr3_aa: CASSLDVYEQYF
v_call: TRBV7-9
j_call: TRBJ2-7
d_call: .
clone_size: few

cdr3_nt: TGCGCCAGCAGCTCACTAAGGGGTGATGAGCAGTTCTTC
cdr3_aa: CASSSLRGDEQFF
v_call: TRBV5-1
j_call: TRBJ2-1
d_call: .
clone_size: .

cdr3_nt: TGTGCCAGCAGCTTGCAGCGTATCTATCTCTACGAGCAGTACTTC
cdr3_aa: CASSLQRIYLYEQYF
v_call: TRBV5-6
j_call: TRBJ2-7
d_call: .
clone_size: .

cdr3_nt: TGTGCCAGCAGCCAAGGTAGGGAGGGAGGGCGCGCCGGGGAGCTGTTTTTT
cdr3_aa: CASSQGREGGRAGELFF
v_call: TRBV4-2
j_call: TRBJ2-2
d_call: TRBD2
clone_size: .

cdr3_nt: TGCGCCAGCAGCCCAGGGACAGCCACAGATACGCAGTATTTT
cdr3_aa: CASSPGTATDTQYF
v_call: TRBV5-1
j_call: TRBJ2-3
d_call: TRBD1
clone_size: .

cdr3_nt: TGCGCCAGCAGAATCGAGGAGACCCAGTACTTC
cdr3_aa: CASRIEETQYF
v_call: TRBV5-1
j_call: TRBJ2-5
d_call: .
clone_size: .